The rows below give T cell receptor beta chains drawn from one sample of a study of regulatory T cells in long-lasting Graves disease. MiXCR, applied by TCRdb to the multiplex PCR reads, yields one record per CDR3 protein. Of around 450,000 distinct CDR3 sequences detected, 15% to 20% appear once; the ten largest clones hold 9% to 15%. The sample was also reused in another study, on T cells in Graves' hyperthyroidism and ophthalmopathy.

Sequencing was performed on peripheral blood mononuclear cells (PBMCs), taken at new diagnosis, from a patient treated with antithyroid drugs. The receptor source for this set is a man in his forties with Graves disease. The CDR3 runs from the conserved cysteine through the conserved F or W. D genes are given only for firm matches. For some rows the clone size is stated as once, few or many, or as a class when expanded; others skip it.

j_gene | d_gene | abundance | len | v_gene | CDR3nt | CDR3aa
TRBJ2-2 | - | few | 15 | TRBV27 | TGTGCCAGCAGTCGTGGCGGGGTTAACACCGGGGAGCTGTTTTTT | CASSRGGVNTGELFF
TRBJ2-5 | - | many | 15 | TRBV24-1 | TGTGCCACCAGTGACCCCGACAGGTTCCAAGAGACCCAGTACTTC | CATSDPDRFQETQYF
TRBJ2-1 | TRBD1 | - | 14 | TRBV14 | TGTGCCAGCAGCTCTACCGGGACAGAGGCCAATAGGTTCTTC | CASSSTGTEANRFF
TRBJ1-1 | - | many | 13 | TRBV12-3/TRBV12-4 | TGTGCCAGCAGTTTAAATCCACAGAAGGAAGCTTTCTTT | CASSLNPQKEAFF
TRBJ2-7 | TRBD2 | - | 14 | TRBV20-1 | TGCAGTGCTGATAGCGGGAGCCACTCCTACGAGCAGTACTTC | CSADSGSHSYEQYF
TRBJ2-7 | TRBD1 | - | 14 | TRBV30 | TGTGCCTGGAGTTACAGGGGTTTCTCCTACGAGCAGTACTTC | CAWSYRGFSYEQYF
TRBJ1-5 | TRBD1 | - | 17 | TRBV6-2/TRBV6-3 | TGTGCCAGCAGTTACTACAAAATTGACAGGGGAGGGCAGCCCCAGCATTTT | CASSYYKIDRGGQPQHF
TRBJ2-5 | - | once | 14 | TRBV15 | TGTGCCACCAGCAGAGATGCTTCCTCAGAGACCCAGTACTTC | CATSRDASSETQYF
TRBJ2-5 | - | many | 15 | TRBV28 | TGTGCCAGCAGTTTAAGGGGGGGGGTCCAAGAGACCCAGTACTTC | CASSLRGGVQETQYF
TRBJ2-1 | - | - | 15 | TRBV5-1 | TGCGCCAGCAGCTTGGAGGGTCTCGACCACAATGAGCAGTTCTTC | CASSLEGLDHNEQFF
TRBJ2-2 | - | - | 17 | TRBV27 | TGTGCCAGCAGTTATCGTGGGGGGCAGGCGAACACCGGGGAGCTGTTTTTT | CASSYRGGQANTGELFF
TRBJ2-1 | TRBD2 | many | 16 | TRBV7-2 | TGTGCCAGCAGCTTAGGCCTAGCGGTAATATACAATGAGCAGTTCTTC | CASSLGLAVIYNEQFF
TRBJ2-7 | - | - | 16 | TRBV28 | TGTGCCAGCAGCCCTAAGGGGGGACAGACAGTCTACGAGCAGTACTTC | CASSPKGGQTVYEQYF
TRBJ2-7 | - | many | 15 | TRBV5-5 | TGTGCCAGCAGCCCAGGGGTAGCGGTATACTACGAGCAGTACTTC | CASSPGVAVYYEQYF
TRBJ2-5 | - | many | 11 | TRBV2 | TGTGCCAGCACCATTCGAGAGACCCAGTACTTC | CASTIRETQYF
TRBJ2-7 | - | - | 13 | TRBV6-1 | TGTGCCAGCGGGGCGAGATTGGCGGACGAGCAGTACTTC | CASGARLADEQYF
TRBJ1-6 | TRBD1 | - | 16 | TRBV7-8 | TGTGCCAGCAGCCATTCAGGGGACAGGGGTAATTCACCCCTCCACTTT | CASSHSGDRGNSPLHF
TRBJ2-2 | - | many | 16 | TRBV7-3 | TGTGCCAGCAGCTTACTGAGTGGGAGGAACACCGGGGAGCTGTTTTTT | CASSLLSGRNTGELFF
TRBJ2-3 | - | many | 15 | TRBV14 | TGTGCCAGCAGCCAACGTAGCGGATACACAGATACGCAGTATTTT | CASSQRSGYTDTQYF
TRBJ2-7 | - | - | 12 | TRBV28 | TGTGCCAGCGACGACAGGTCCTACGAGCAGTACTTC | CASDDRSYEQYF
TRBJ2-3 | TRBD2 | - | 15 | TRBV7-9 | TGTGCCAGCAGCTGGACTAGCGGGAACACAGATACGCAGTATTTT | CASSWTSGNTDTQYF
TRBJ2-1 | TRBD1 | many | 19 | TRBV28 | TGTGCCAGCAGTTCCAACTCCTGGGACAGTACTAACTCCTACAATGAGCAGTTCTTC | CASSSNSWDSTNSYNEQFF
TRBJ1-4 | - | many | 15 | TRBV28 | TGTGCCAGCAGTTTAGGGGAGGGACGGTCTGAAAAACTGTTTTTT | CASSLGEGRSEKLFF
TRBJ1-5 | - | - | 16 | TRBV5-1 | TGCGCCAGCAGCTTGGTTGGCAGCTATAGCAATCAGCCCCAGCATTTT | CASSLVGSYSNQPQHF
TRBJ2-1 | TRBD2 | many | 19 | TRBV12-3/TRBV12-4 | TGTGCCAGCAGTAGGTTCGGGGGGGATAAAAAGGGTTCCTACAATGAGCAGTTCTTC | CASSRFGGDKKGSYNEQFF
TRBJ1-6 | - | once | 11 | TRBV2 | TGTGCCAGCAGTGAAAATTCACCCCTCCACTTT | CASSENSPLHF
TRBJ2-7 | TRBD1 | many | 15 | TRBV20-1 | TGCAGTGCTAGAGATCCAGGGGGCTCGGGTATCGAGCAGTACTTC | CSARDPGGSGIEQYF
TRBJ2-1 | - | - | 14 | TRBV14 | TGTGCCAGCAGCCTGATGGTCGGGAGATATGAGCAGTTCTTC | CASSLMVGRYEQFF
TRBJ2-7 | TRBD2 | - | 18 | TRBV27 | TGTGCCAGCAGTTATCGGGAGACTAGCGGGAGGGCCTACAACGAGCAGTACTTC | CASSYRETSGRAYNEQYF
TRBJ1-1 | TRBD1 | many | 15 | TRBV5-1 | TGCGCCAGCAGCCTTGACAGGGGTATGAACACTGAAGCTTTCTTT | CASSLDRGMNTEAFF
TRBJ2-1 | - | few | 14 | TRBV12-3/TRBV12-4 | TGTGCCAGCAGGTCAAACCAGGGCCTAAATGAGCAGTTCTTC | CASRSNQGLNEQFF
TRBJ2-5 | - | - | 15 | TRBV5-1 | TGCGCCAGCAGCTTGGTAGGGGGACGGGAAGAGACCCAGTACTTC | CASSLVGGREETQYF
TRBJ2-3 | - | - | 13 | TRBV9 | TGTGCCAGCAGCGTAAACTACGGAGATACGCAGTATTTT | CASSVNYGDTQYF
TRBJ2-3 | TRBD2 | many | 15 | TRBV30 | TGTGCCTGGAGTGTAAGGACTAGCGGAACAGATACGCAGTATTTT | CAWSVRTSGTDTQYF
TRBJ2-7 | - | many | 12 | TRBV5-1 | TGCGCCAGCAGCTTGGCCGGACACGAGCAGTACTTC | CASSLAGHEQYF
TRBJ2-1 | - | - | 14 | TRBV27 | TGTGCCAGCAGTTTAAGGGTGGGGTACAATGAGCAGTTCTTC | CASSLRVGYNEQFF
TRBJ2-3 | TRBD2 | many | 15 | TRBV27 | TGTGCCAGCACTTCGGGACTAGCGAGGAGCGATACGCAGTATTTT | CASTSGLARSDTQYF
TRBJ2-1 | - | many | 14 | TRBV20-1 | TGCAGTGCTAGGAAGCGGGACATTTACAATGAGCAGTTCTTC | CSARKRDIYNEQFF
TRBJ2-1 | TRBD1 | many | 16 | TRBV7-8 | TGTGCCAGCAGCTCCCGGGGGACAGGGGGCCTAAATGAGCAGTTCTTC | CASSSRGTGGLNEQFF
TRBJ2-2 | - | - | 15 | TRBV27 | TGTGCCAGCAGTTTGGGGCAGGGACCGACCGGGGAGCTGTTTTTT | CASSLGQGPTGELFF
TRBJ2-1 | TRBD2 | - | 14 | TRBV6-1 | TGTGCCAGCAGCGGGACTAGCGGGATCTATGAGCAGTTCTTC | CASSGTSGIYEQFF
TRBJ1-2 | TRBD1 | few | 15 | TRBV4-2 | TGTGCCAGCAGCCAGGGGGGACAGGGGGCTCTCGGCTACACCTTC | CASSQGGQGALGYTF
TRBJ2-2 | TRBD2 | many | 16 | TRBV20-1 | TGCAGTGCTAGAGTAGCGGGATCACCGAACACCGGGGAGCTGTTTTTT | CSARVAGSPNTGELFF
TRBJ2-5 | - | many | 14 | TRBV5-1 | TGCGCCAGCAGCTTCTACCGGGGAGAAGAGACCCAGTACTTC | CASSFYRGEETQYF
TRBJ2-7 | TRBD2 | many | 11 | TRBV12-5 | TGTGCCAGCGGGACCAACTACGAGCAGTACTTC | CASGTNYEQYF
TRBJ2-5 | - | many | 13 | TRBV5-1 | TGCGCCAGCAGGTCCGGGGGCTTAGAGACCCAGTACTTC | CASRSGGLETQYF
TRBJ2-1 | - | many | 18 | TRBV11-2 | TGTGCCAGCAGCCCCCCCCCCCGACTTGCGGTTCAAAGAAATGAGCAGTTCTTC | CASSPPPRLAVQRNEQFF
TRBJ2-7 | - | many | 16 | TRBV6-1 | TGTGCCAGCAGTGACCCCGGCAAAACCCCGACATACGAGCAGTACTTC | CASSDPGKTPTYEQYF
TRBJ1-5 | - | many | 14 | TRBV2 | TGTGCCAGCAGTGAAAGGGGAGGCAGACAGCCCCAGCATTTT | CASSERGGRQPQHF
TRBJ2-5 | TRBD1 | many | 15 | TRBV20-1 | TGCAGTGCTACCGGGACAGGGTGGTTCTTTGTGACCCAGTACTTC | CSATGTGWFFVTQYF
TRBJ2-7 | - | few | 13 | TRBV27 | TGTGCCAGCAGTTTTAAACCTACCTACGAGCAGTACTTC | CASSFKPTYEQYF
TRBJ1-5 | - | few | 12 | TRBV28 | TGTACCAGCAGCCGAGGGAGTCAGCCCCAGCATTTT | CTSSRGSQPQHF
TRBJ1-1 | - | few | 14 | TRBV20-1 | TGCAGTGCTGGGGGAGGAGGGGGGAACGCTGAAGCTTTCTTT | CSAGGGGGNAEAFF
TRBJ2-2 | TRBD1 | - | 12 | TRBV12-3/TRBV12-4 | TGTGCCAGCCGAACGTCCAGGGGGCGTCTGTTTTTT | CASRTSRGRLFF